Presented here are 20 T cell receptor beta chains from one specimen sequenced in a study of T cell responses to AZD1222 COVID-19 vaccine. Generated by immunoSEQ multiplex PCR, the TCRdb table keeps only in-frame clones and is missing some. This table has fewer than 120,000 clones, about 90% appearing once. Material: peripheral blood, obtained 28 days after the second AZD1222 dose. All receptors come from an adult who received the AZD1222 COVID-19 vaccine.

This chain connects TRBV6-6 to TRBJ2-5; a possible D gene is TRBD1 (5 bases). Germline CDR1 reads MNHNY; CDR2 reads SVGAGI (reference sequence). This CDR3 has 14 amino acids. V lost 0 bases and J lost 6, with 11 bases in between. The CDR3 loop is CASSYSGLWQTQYF. The CDR3 nucleotides are TGTGCCAGCAGTTACTCGGGGCTTTGGCAGACCCAGTACTTC.

The chain carries TRBV5-1 and TRBJ2-1; D might be TRBD1 (6 bases). Germline V gene lookup returns CDR1 SGHRS and CDR2 YFSETQ. This CDR3 spans 13 amino acids. V was trimmed by 2 bases and J by 5 bases, leaving 8 bases between them. The CDR3 loop is CASSFRTDNEQFF. CDR3 DNA: TGCGCCAGCAGCTTTCGGACAGACAATGAGCAGTTCTTC.

The genes are TRBV5-4 and TRBJ1-1, with D hard to call. This CDR3 region has 12 residues. From germline, CDR1 is SGHNT and CDR2 YYREEE (reference sequence). Trimming left V 1 base short and J 0 bases short, with 1 base between. DNA for the CDR3: TGTGCCAGCAGCTTGCTGAACACTGAAGCTTTCTTT. It codes for CASSLLNTEAFF.

J is TRBJ2-1 and V is TRBV27, with 7 nucleotides matching TRBD2. J gave up 6 bases and V 3 bases, and 8 bases lay outside the gene matches. There are 15 residues in the CDR3. Germline CDR1 is MNHEY and CDR2 is SMNVEV (reference sequence). The CDR3 loop is CASSFAGALINEQFF. Written as DNA, the CDR3 is TGTGCCAGCAGTTTTGCGGGAGCCCTCATCAATGAGCAGTTCTTC.

V and J are TRBV24-1 and TRBJ2-3; 9 nucleotides line up with TRBD2. The CDR3 has 20 residues. J was trimmed by 4 bases and V by 3 bases; bases with no gene match: 19. Per the germline V gene, CDR1 is KGHDR and CDR2 is SFDVKD. DNA of the CDR3: TGTGCCACCAGTGATGTTCGGACTAGCGCGTCAACTGCATTCTCAGATACGCAGTATTTT. It translates to CATSDVRTSASTAFSDTQYF.

This clone was detected once. The chain uses TRBV28 and TRBJ1-4; 9 bases map to TRBD1. With V trimmed by 5 bases and J by 11 bases, 9 bases remained unmatched. CDR1 is MDHEN and CDR2 is SYDVKM in the germline V gene. The CDR3 has 14 amino acids. CDR3 sequence (DNA): TGTGCCAGCAGTGGACAGGGGCCTTTGCAGAAACTGTTTTTT. It translates to CASSGQGPLQKLFF. The complete variable domain, with remaining parts taken from reference TRBV28 and TRBJ1-4, reads DVKVTQSSRYLVKRTGEKVFLECVQDMDHENMFWYRQDPGLGLRLIYFSYDVKMKEKGDIPEGYSVSREKKERFSLILESASTNQTSMYLCASSGQGPLQKLFFGSGTQLSVL.

The chain combines TRBV28 with TRBJ1-2; D possibly corresponds to TRBD1 (5 bases). This CDR3 contains 16 residues. The germline gives CDR1 MDHEN, CDR2 SYDVKM. Trimming took 7 bases from V and 5 from J, leaving 23 bases between them. The CDR3 DNA reads TGTGCCAGCAAACAAGCGGGGCGGGCAGAACAATATGGCTACACCTTC. Translation gives CASKQAGRAEQYGYTF.

This sequence joins TRBV7-9 and TRBJ2-7, with a weak D call TRBD2 (6 bases). The V gene's germline CDR1 is SEHNR and CDR2 FQNEAQ (reference sequence). V was shortened by 6 bases and J by 6 bases, with 21 bases between the two germline ends. CDR3 length equals 15 residues. This chain's CDR3 is CASSPDGGKRAEQYF. CDR3 coding DNA: TGTGCCAGCAGTCCCGACGGCGGGAAACGGGCCGAGCAGTACTTC.

The chain joins TRBV28 to TRBJ1-1; D is undetermined. Trimming removed 10 bases from V and 5 bases from J, with 14 bases in between. The CDR3 runs 12 residues. CDR1 is MDHEN, CDR2 SYDVKM, per germline. CDR3 nucleotide sequence: TGTGCCACCAAGTGGGGTCAGACTGAAGCTTTCTTT. Protein: CATKWGQTEAFF.

The chain has TRBV19 and TRBJ2-3, with 8 bases fitting TRBD2. Trimming removed 6 bases from V and 0 bases from J; junction bases left unmatched: 8. CDR3 length equals 16 residues. The V gene's germline CDR1 is LNHDA and CDR2 SQIVND (reference sequence). The CDR3 spells CASRFSSGSSTDTQYF. For the CDR3, the DNA is TGTGCCAGTAGATTTTCTAGCGGGTCTAGCACAGATACGCAGTATTTT.

J is TRBJ1-2 and V is TRBV6-5; perhaps TRBD1 as D (5 bases). With 7 bases removed from V and 4 bases from J, the gap between germline ends came to 16 bases. The CDR3 length is 14 residues. CDR1 is MNHEY, CDR2 SVGAGI, per germline. CDR3 coding DNA: TGTGCCAGCACGGGGCGGGAGCCCACCTATGGCTACACCTTC. This translates into CASTGREPTYGYTF.

The chain is built from TRBV3-1 (or the pseudogene TRBV3-2) and TRBJ2-7; tentative D call: TRBD2 (6 bases). Per the germline V gene, CDR1 is LGHDT and CDR2 is YNNKEL (reference sequence). The CDR3 contains 18 residues. Trimming left V 1 base short and J 5 bases short, with 24 bases between. CDR3 amino acids: CASSQARLQAGFGNEQYF. The CDR3 DNA reads as TGTGCCAGCAGCCAAGCCCGTCTTCAAGCGGGCTTCGGAAACGAGCAGTACTTC.

The genes are TRBV18 and TRBJ1-1; D gene ambiguous. CDR1 is KGHSH, CDR2 LQKENI, per germline. With 3 bases removed from V and 1 base from J, the gap between germline ends came to 6 bases. This CDR3 region has 13 residues. The CDR3 nucleotides read TGTGCCAGCTCACCGGCAGAGAACACTGAAGCTTTCTTT. It translates to CASSPAENTEAFF.

V is TRBV7-9 and J is TRBJ2-1; 13 bases line up with TRBD2. V was clipped by 5 bases and J by 8 bases; unmatched bases: 9. This CDR3 has 16 residues. The V gene's germline CDR1 is SEHNR and CDR2 FQNEAQ (reference sequence). CDR3 in amino acids: CASSQGLAGVLHEQFF. The DNA for the CDR3 is TGTGCCAGCAGCCAAGGACTAGCGGGAGTCCTCCATGAGCAGTTCTTC.

This clone was detected only once. This chain uses TRBV11-3 with TRBJ2-1; the match to TRBD2 covers 8 bases. The CDR3 has 17 residues. J was trimmed by 7 bases and V by 1 base; bases with no gene match: 12. Germline V gene sequence: CDR1 SGHNT, CDR2 YENEEA. The CDR3 DNA follows: TGTGCCAGCAGCTTAGTTCCCCCTAGGAGCGGGGGAAATGAGCAGTTCTTC. Translated: CASSLVPPRSGGNEQFF.

This clone was seen just once. This chain uses TRBV7-9 with TRBJ2-1; tentatively, D is TRBD2 (6 bases). V lost 7 bases and J 0 bases, leaving 13 bases between the germline ends. The CDR3 sequence is 15 residues long. The germline V gene encodes CDR1 SEHNR and CDR2 FQNEAQ (reference sequence). CDR3: CASTDWRGSYNEQFF. The DNA for the CDR3 is TGTGCCAGCACCGATTGGAGGGGCTCCTACAATGAGCAGTTCTTC.

This chain uses TRBV2 with TRBJ2-5; TRBD1 matches 7 bases. CDR1 is SNHLY and CDR2 is FYNNEI in the germline V gene. The junction had 8 bases not matched to a gene; V was cut back by 5 bases and J by 2 bases. The CDR3 sequence is 15 residues long. The CDR3 spells CASSFTLTGQETQYF. For the CDR3, the DNA is TGTGCCAGCAGTTTTACCCTGACAGGGCAAGAGACCCAGTACTTC.

The gene calls are TRBV30 and TRBJ2-7; 7 nucleotides agree with TRBD1. The CDR3 consists of 14 residues. The J segment lost 9 bases and the V segment lost 0 bases, leaving 11 bases of the junction unmatched. Germline-derived CDR1 and CDR2 are GTSNPN and SVGIG (reference sequence). This chain's CDR3 is CAWSVLGTVGAQYF. The CDR3 bases are TGTGCCTGGAGTGTACTTGGGACAGTTGGTGCGCAGTACTTC.

The CDR3, as DNA: TGCGCCAGCAGCTTGTCGCTAGCGGGGAAGCAGTTCTTC. Translated, it gives CASSLSLAGKQFF. This chain joins TRBV5-1 and TRBJ2-1, with 9 bases lining up with TRBD2. This CDR3 is built from 13 residues. Trimming took 1 base from V and 11 from J; bases not matched to a gene: 4. Germline V gene data show CDR1 as SGHRS and CDR2 as YFSETQ.

The chain carries TRBV24-1 and TRBJ1-5; no firm D call. Germline V CDR1 and CDR2: KGHDR, SFDVKD. The CDR3 runs to 14 residues. Trimming cost V 7 bases and J 7 bases, with 16 bases left between them. CDR3 residues: CATSDPRTEQPQHF. Written as DNA, the CDR3 is TGTGCCACCAGCGATCCCAGGACCGAACAGCCCCAGCATTTT.